This T cell receptor (beta chain) is from a study of T cell responses to AZD1222 COVID-19 vaccine. Germline values: CDR1 MNHEY, CDR2 SVGAGI. Trimming pared 0 bases from V and 5 bases from J, leaving 11 bases between. This CDR3 comprises 16 residues. The protocol was immunoSEQ multiplex PCR, while the TCRdb copy is restricted to in-frame clones and leaves out a portion. Among 75,000 to 100,000 clones, 90% were seen once, and the ten largest hold roughly 8.1%. The sequence derives from an adult in good health. The chain has TRBV6-5 and TRBJ1-6; D call uncertain. Source: peripheral blood, taken on day 0 of AZD1222 vaccination. The CDR3 region is CASSYSRRADNSPLHF. For the CDR3, the DNA is TGTGCCAGCAGTTACTCGAGGAGGGCCGATAATTCACCCCTCCACTTT.